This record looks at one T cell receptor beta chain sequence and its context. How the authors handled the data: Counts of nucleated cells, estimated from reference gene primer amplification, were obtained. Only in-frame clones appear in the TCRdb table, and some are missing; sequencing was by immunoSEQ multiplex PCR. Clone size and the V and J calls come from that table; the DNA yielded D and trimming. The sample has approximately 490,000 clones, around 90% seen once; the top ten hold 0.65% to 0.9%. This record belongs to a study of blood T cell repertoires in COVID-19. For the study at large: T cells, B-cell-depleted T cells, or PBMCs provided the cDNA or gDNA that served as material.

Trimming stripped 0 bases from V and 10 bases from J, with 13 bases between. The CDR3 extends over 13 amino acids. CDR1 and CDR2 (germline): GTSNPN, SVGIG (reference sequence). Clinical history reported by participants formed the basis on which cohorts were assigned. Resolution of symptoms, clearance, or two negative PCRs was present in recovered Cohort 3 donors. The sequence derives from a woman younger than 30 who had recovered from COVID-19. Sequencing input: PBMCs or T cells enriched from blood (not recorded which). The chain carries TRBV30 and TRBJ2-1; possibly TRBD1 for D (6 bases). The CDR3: CAWSVSWGHEQFF. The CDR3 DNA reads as TGTGCCTGGAGTGTCTCCTGGGGGCACGAGCAGTTCTTC.